This T cell receptor beta chain is from a study of cytomegalovirus exposure and HLA in healthy donors. The PCR employed 60 Vbeta primers together with 13 Jbeta primers. TCRdb's copy holds only in-frame clones and misses some; the assay was immunoSEQ multiplex PCR. The sample has fewer than 200,000 clones, roughly 81% seen once. On this clone itself: Its antigen remains unidentified.

Findings of the study overall: Presence/absence analyses took donor sequencing depth as roughly uniform. Some V segments (TRBV6-2 and TRBV6-3 among them) were excluded as indistinguishable. It was shown in a later analysis that HLA-associated TCR beta chains were more clonally expanded than other, equally common chains.

CDR3 length: 12 residues. The germline V and J ends were trimmed by 7 bases and 4 bases, with 13 bases remaining between them. Germline lookup yields CDR1 SQVTM and CDR2 ANQGSEA. The sequenced sample consisted of PBMCs. The sequence was obtained from a woman aged 18-35 years in good health and CMV-seropositive. The V gene is TRBV29-1, the J gene TRBJ1-1; tentatively, D is TRBD1 (6 bases). CDR3: CSGLQGRTEAFF. The CDR3 nucleotides are TGCAGCGGGTTACAGGGACGCACTGAAGCTTTCTTT.